The 6 T cell receptor beta chains reported below all come from one sample, sequenced in a study of CD8 T cells in ankylosing spondylitis. One entry per CDR3 protein results from TCRdb running MiXCR on the 5' RACE reads. The sample consists of a few hundred thousand distinct CDR3 sequences, more than 15% of them appearing once. The sample comprised blood, either unsorted or a sorted T cell fraction (not recorded which). The receptors were gathered from a male donor with ankylosing spondylitis or in good health (not recorded which).

This clonotype was counted between two and nine times. The chain employs TRBV29-1 and TRBJ2-1; no reliable D call. The germline CDR1 and CDR2 sequences are SQVTM and ANQGSEA. Trimming took off 4 bases at V and 9 bases at J, with 10 bases between the two ends. The length of the CDR3 is 11 residues. The chain's CDR3 is CSVVLVGEQFF. The CDR3 region has the DNA TGCAGCGTTGTTCTGGTAGGTGAGCAGTTCTTC.

There are a few counts of this clonotype. This sequence joins TRBV7-8 and TRBJ1-1, with 9 positions matching TRBD1. This CDR3 is built from 15 residues. J was trimmed by 3 bases and V by 5 bases; bases with no gene match: 7. CDR1 and CDR2 (germline): SGHVS, FQNEAQ. The CDR3 coding sequence is TGTGCCAGCAGCCCCGGGACAGGGAGTCACACTGAAGCTTTCTTT. As protein: CASSPGTGSHTEAFF.

About this clonotype: At one boundary the junction diverges from the germline segment, which might be a read error. The gene calls are TRBV3-1 and TRBJ2-3, with TRBD1 identical over 7 bases. The CDR3 extends over 17 amino acids. Looked up from germline, CDR1 is LGHDT and CDR2 is YNNKEL (reference sequence). Here the CDR3 reads CASCQDVRGRGTDTQYF. CDR3 DNA: TGTGCCAGCTGCCAAGATGTTAGGGGGCGAGGCACAGATACGCAGTATTTT.

CDR3 sequence: CASSEGGGRANEQYF. CDR3 coding DNA: TGTGCCAGCAGTGAAGGAGGCGGGAGGGCCAATGAGCAGTACTTC. The rearrangement joins TRBV2 to TRBJ2-7, with TRBD2 identical over 9 bases. Trimming at V came to 1 base and at J to 7 bases, leaving 8 bases not matched to a gene. Germline lookup yields CDR1 SNHLY and CDR2 FYNNEI. This CDR3 region has 15 residues.

The table lists this clonotype with many counts. The chain uses TRBV5-6 and TRBJ2-2; D might be TRBD2 (5 bases). The germline V gene has CDR1 SGHDT and CDR2 YYEEEE. Trimming took 0 bases from V and 4 from J, leaving 13 bases between them. There are 16 residues in the CDR3. This CDR3 reads CASSLELAGFTGELFF. CDR3 bases: TGTGCCAGCAGCTTGGAACTTGCGGGCTTCACCGGGGAGCTGTTTTTT.

This clonotype was detected ten times or more. The chain employs TRBV9 and TRBJ2-1; 7 bases line up with TRBD2. The CDR3 has 15 amino acids. The germline CDR1 and CDR2 sequences are SGDLS and YYNGEE. V shed 3 bases, J shed 6 bases, and the junction held 9 bases outside the gene matches. For the CDR3, the DNA is TGTGCCAGCAGCGGTAGCGGGCAGCTTTTCAATGAGCAGTTCTTC. This encodes CASSGSGQLFNEQFF.